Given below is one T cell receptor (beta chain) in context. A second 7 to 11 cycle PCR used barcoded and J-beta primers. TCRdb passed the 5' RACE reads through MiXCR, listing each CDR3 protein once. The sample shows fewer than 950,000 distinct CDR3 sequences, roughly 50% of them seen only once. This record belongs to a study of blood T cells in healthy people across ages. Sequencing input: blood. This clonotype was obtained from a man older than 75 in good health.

CDR3 in amino acids: CASSQELAVPYNEQFF. In DNA, the CDR3 is TGTGCCAGCAGCCAAGAACTAGCGGTTCCCTACAATGAGCAGTTCTTC. This chain uses TRBV3-1 with TRBJ2-1, with 8 bases fitting TRBD2. With 0 bases clipped from V and 2 bases from J, the junction kept 3 bases outside the gene matches. The CDR3 sequence is 16 residues long. Germline V gene lookup returns CDR1 LGHDT and CDR2 YNNKEL (reference sequence).